This record concerns one TCR beta chain sequence. Its specificity is not known. Trimming left V 1 base short and J 8 bases short, with 18 bases between. CDR3 size: 15 residues. CDR1 and CDR2 from the germline V gene are MNHEY and SVGEGT. This sample was taken from a study of post-analysis software for immune sequencing data. About the research overall: The patients showed relapsing-remitting, secondary progressive and progressive-relapsing multiple sclerosis courses.

Unique molecular identifiers tagged the TCR beta cDNA libraries. Between roughly 1 and 10 million T cells gave rise to approximately 520,000 cDNA molecules. TCRdb re-called the PCR reads with MiXCR, one entry per CDR3 protein. The sample lists 820,000 or so distinct CDR3 sequences; approximately 53% were seen once. Overall study findings and caveats: Controls showed significantly higher normalized Chao1 diversity than did multiple sclerosis patients. TRBV5-6, TRBV5-1 and TRBV20-1 belonged to a set of roughly five TRBV segments that were more frequent in patients than controls.

The chain uses TRBV6-2 or TRBV6-3 and TRBJ2-7; a possible D gene is TRBD1 (5 bases). This sequence was found in a girl between 5 and 17 years old with multiple sclerosis. Sequenced: blood. CDR3 protein: CASSYYATEYTQQYF. The CDR3 coding sequence is TGTGCCAGCAGTTACTATGCGACAGAGTATACGCAGCAGTACTTC.